These 20 T cell receptor beta chains came from one sample sequenced in a study of blood T cell repertoires in COVID-19. Only in-frame clones appear in the TCRdb table, and some are missing; sequencing was by immunoSEQ multiplex PCR. The sample has tens of thousands of clones, 88% seen once. The sample consisted of peripheral blood. These receptors came from a man in his 70s with acute or convalescent COVID-19.

This clone was counted a single time. Here the CDR3 reads CASSPSTGTFYGYTF. For the CDR3, the DNA is TGTGCCAGCAGCCCATCAACCGGGACATTCTATGGCTACACCTTC. The chain employs TRBV7-3 and TRBJ1-2, with D maybe TRBD1 (6 bases). Germline CDR1 is SGHTA and CDR2 is FQGTGA. V dropped 5 bases and J dropped 4 bases, with 17 bases sitting between them. This CDR3 contains 15 residues.

This sequence joins TRBV2 and TRBJ1-1; the D is unclear. Germline loops: CDR1 SNHLY, CDR2 FYNNEI. The CDR3 contains 15 residues. The V end lost 7 bases, the J end lost 7 bases, and 22 bases lay between the germline ends. The CDR3 reads CASTLEADPSDEAFF. The CDR3 nucleotides are TGTGCCAGCACACTAGAGGCCGATCCTTCGGATGAAGCTTTCTTT.

The rearrangement links TRBV13 to TRBJ2-7; 8 nucleotides match TRBD2. This CDR3 region has 18 residues. The germline V gene encodes CDR1 PRHDT and CDR2 FYEKMQ (reference sequence). Losses at the gene ends were 5 bases for V and 5 bases for J; bases not matched to a gene: 20. The CDR3 loop is CASSPALFSGVGPHEQYF. The CDR3 DNA is TGTGCCAGCAGCCCCGCCCTTTTTAGCGGGGTGGGCCCCCACGAGCAGTACTTC.

The genes are TRBV4-3 and TRBJ2-2; possibly TRBD1 for D (8 bases). Trimming took off 4 bases at V and 3 bases at J, with 15 bases between the two ends. CDR3 length: 16 residues. Germline CDR1 LGHNA, CDR2 YSLEER. This CDR3 is CASSRGRGQDTGELFF. The CDR3 nucleotides are TGCGCCAGCAGCCGGGGGAGGGGACAGGACACCGGGGAGCTGTTTTTT.

The J gene is TRBJ1-1, the V gene TRBV10-3; D perhaps matches TRBD1 (5 bases). The CDR3 has 15 amino acids. Deletions cut 0 bases from V and 4 bases from J, with 12 bases between. CDR1 is ENHRY, CDR2 SYGVKD, per germline. The CDR3 here is CAISESKGMVTEAFF. The CDR3 nucleotides are TGTGCCATCAGTGAGTCCAAGGGGATGGTCACTGAAGCTTTCTTT.

The chain employs TRBV7-2 and TRBJ2-1; 9 nucleotides agree with TRBD1. The length of the CDR3 is 16 residues. Germline CDR1 is SGHTA and CDR2 is FQGNSA. J lost 3 bases, V lost 5 bases, and 8 bases had no gene match. CDR3: CASSPQGALNYNEQFF. CDR3 nucleotide sequence: TGTGCCAGCAGCCCACAGGGGGCACTTAACTACAATGAGCAGTTCTTC.

The sample holds one count of this clone. This rearrangement joins TRBV7-3 to TRBJ1-2; TRBD1 matches at 8 bases. This CDR3 has 14 residues. V lost 1 base and J lost 8; bases outside the gene matches: 6. Germline-derived CDR1 and CDR2 are SGHTA and FQGTGA. For the CDR3, the DNA is TGTGCCAGCAGCTTAAACCCACAGGGGGGCGGCTACACCTTC. Its protein is CASSLNPQGGGYTF.

This clone was detected once. The V call is TRBV14, the J call TRBJ2-7; TRBD2 matches 9 bases. V shed 1 base and J 5 bases; nucleotides not matched to a gene: 6. The CDR3 is 15 amino acids. From germline, CDR1 is SGHDN and CDR2 FVKESK. The CDR3 loop reads CASSQAGGRAHEQYF. CDR3 in DNA: TGTGCCAGCAGCCAAGCGGGCGGGAGGGCCCACGAGCAGTACTTC.

The rearrangement uses TRBV11-3 and TRBJ2-5; TRBD2 might be the D (6 bases). CDR1 is SGHNT, CDR2 YENEEA, per germline. CDR3 length: 15 residues. The ends were cut back, 5 bases at V and 4 bases at J, with 17 bases in the middle. Here the CDR3 DNA reads TGTGCCAGCAGCCCGGAGGGACGGTCCGGAGAGACCCAGTACTTC. This codes for CASSPEGRSGETQYF.

This clone appeared once. J is TRBJ2-3 and V is TRBV6-1, with 8 nucleotides matching TRBD2. The CDR3 sequence is 17 residues long. The J segment lost 9 bases and the V segment lost 1 base, leaving 15 bases of the junction unmatched. Germline lookup yields CDR1 MNHNS and CDR2 SASEGT. For the CDR3, the DNA is TGTGCCAGCAGTGAAGGAGTCCGGGCTAGCGGGCTCCTCACGCAGTATTTT. It is translated as CASSEGVRASGLLTQYF.

The rearrangement joins TRBV20-1 to TRBJ2-3; D could derive from TRBD1 or TRBD2 (5 bases each). Germline V gene sequence: CDR1 DFQATT, CDR2 SNEGSKA (reference sequence). The V gene lost 3 bases and the J gene lost 0 bases, with 13 bases spanning the gap. The CDR3 runs to 15 residues. DNA of the CDR3: TGCAGTGCTAGTGGGGCGAGCGGAAGCACAGATACGCAGTATTTT. Amino acid sequence: CSASGASGSTDTQYF.

This chain links TRBV5-1 with TRBJ2-6; TRBD1 might be the D (5 bases). The CDR3 runs to 21 residues. Germline V lookup: CDR1 SGHRS, CDR2 YFSETQ. Trimming shortened V by 2 bases and J by 1 base, and 25 bases separated the two germline ends. CDR3: CASSLPDTKASSTSGANVLTF. The CDR3 nucleotides read TGCGCCAGCAGCTTACCGGACACGAAGGCCTCCTCAACATCTGGGGCCAACGTCCTGACTTTC.

This sequence joins TRBV10-3 and TRBJ1-1; the D is unclear. CDR3 length equals 11 residues. From germline, CDR1 is ENHRY and CDR2 SYGVKD. V was shortened by 10 bases and J by 1 base, with 7 bases between the two germline ends. The CDR3: CASAKNTEAFF. As DNA, the CDR3 is TGTGCCAGCGCCAAGAACACTGAAGCTTTCTTT.

The rearrangement links TRBV27 to TRBJ2-3, with D unclear. Germline-derived CDR1 and CDR2 are MNHEY and SMNVEV (reference sequence). V was cut by 5 bases and J by 0 bases, with 6 bases left in between. This CDR3 has 13 amino acids. The CDR3 reads CASSPQSTDTQYF. CDR3 bases: TGTGCCAGCAGTCCCCAAAGCACAGATACGCAGTATTTT.

The rearrangement uses TRBV5-1 and TRBJ2-7, with 7 bases matching TRBD2. Germline CDR1 reads SGHRS; CDR2 reads YFSETQ. The length of the CDR3 is 14 residues. Trimming at V came to 6 bases and at J to 6 bases, leaving 12 bases not matched to a gene. DNA for the CDR3: TGCGCCAGCACCCATGAGGGAGGGCCGGCCGAGCAGTACTTC. This translates into CASTHEGGPAEQYF.

V and J are TRBV4-2 and TRBJ2-2, with TRBD2 identical over 7 bases. The CDR3 is made up of 17 amino acids. Trimming took 0 bases from V and 5 from J; bases not matched to a gene: 9. Germline CDR1 LGHNA, CDR2 YNFKEQ. CDR3 protein: CASSQDLLAEPTGELFF. The DNA of the CDR3 is TGTGCCAGCAGCCAAGATCTCCTAGCGGAACCGACCGGGGAGCTGTTTTTT.

The genes are TRBV7-2 and TRBJ1-6, with 8 positions matching TRBD1. This CDR3 has 15 residues. Germline V CDR1 and CDR2: SGHTA, FQGNSA. Trimming at V came to 3 bases and at J to 6 bases, leaving 4 bases not matched to a gene. CDR3 DNA sequence: TGTGCCAGCAGCTTGAACGGACAGGGTAATTCACCCCTCCACTTT. Its protein is CASSLNGQGNSPLHF.

The chain is built from TRBV2 and TRBJ2-1; 8 bases are a match to TRBD1. J was trimmed by 7 bases and V by 6 bases; bases with no gene match: 8. Germline V lookup: CDR1 SNHLY, CDR2 FYNNEI. The CDR3 extends over 14 amino acids. For the CDR3, the DNA is TGTGCCAGCAGGTCACAGGGGGACTCAAATGAGCAGTTCTTC. It is translated as CASRSQGDSNEQFF.

The chain links TRBV20-1 to TRBJ1-2; D gene ambiguous. From germline, CDR1 is DFQATT and CDR2 SNEGSKA (reference sequence). There are 11 residues in the CDR3. Trimming took 5 bases from V and 4 from J, leaving 8 bases between them. CDR3 in amino acids: CSAPLIYGYTF. CDR3 in DNA: TGCAGTGCTCCTCTAATCTATGGCTACACCTTC.

The rearrangement links TRBV19 to TRBJ2-3; 11 bases align to TRBD2. This CDR3 is built from 14 residues. CDR1 is LNHDA, CDR2 SQIVND, per germline (reference sequence). V lost 8 bases to trimming and J lost 5 bases; unmatched junction nucleotides: 6. CDR3 coding DNA: TGTGCCAGTTTAGCGGGAGGGCCAGGAGATACGCAGTATTTT. Protein sequence: CASLAGGPGDTQYF.